The 18 T cell receptor beta chains presented below share a single source sample, sequenced in a study of vaccination effects on CD4 cells after COVID-19. Their specific antigens are unknown. The repertoire was sequenced with immunoSEQ multiplex PCR; TCRdb's copy has only in-frame clones and lacks some. The sample lists tens of thousands of clones; more than 65% were seen once. Following culture for about ten days, CD4+ T cells were isolated. A positive SARS-CoV-2 PCR test fell between March and December 2020. The cohort was immunized with two doses of either the BNT162b2 or mRNA-1273 vaccine. Sample: CD4+ T cells from PBMCs cultured without peptide, taken after COVID-19 vaccination. These receptors originate from a human donor who had a prior SARS-CoV-2 infection.

The chain combines TRBV7-8 with TRBJ2-7, with D perhaps assigned TRBD1 or TRBD2 (5 bases each). Trimming shortened V by 1 base and J by 6 bases, and 16 bases separated the two germline ends. CDR1 and CDR2 (germline): SGHVS, FQNEAQ. The CDR3 is 15 residues long. Here the CDR3 reads CASSLVATSRGEQYF. DNA of the CDR3: TGTGCCAGCAGCTTAGTAGCGACATCGAGGGGCGAGCAGTACTTC.

This rearrangement joins TRBV20-1 to TRBJ2-1; tentatively, D is TRBD1 (5 bases). Between the trimmed V and J ends, which lost 3 bases and 9 bases, there was a span of 42 bases. The CDR3 totals 22 residues. Germline-derived CDR1 and CDR2 are DFQATT and SNEGSKA (reference sequence). CDR3 loop: CSASGPRHRKAAEVGGWAEQFF. The CDR3 DNA is TGCAGTGCTAGTGGTCCTCGTCACAGGAAAGCCGCTGAGGTGGGTGGGTGGGCTGAGCAGTTCTTC.

The J gene is TRBJ1-2, the V gene TRBV19; no firm D call. CDR3 size: 16 residues. Germline values: CDR1 LNHDA, CDR2 SQIVND (reference sequence). V lost 4 bases, J lost 3 bases, and 18 bases lay in between. This CDR3 is CASSKASQPTYYGYTF. The CDR3 nucleotides are TGTGCCAGTAGTAAGGCTTCACAGCCCACTTACTATGGCTACACCTTC.

The rearrangement links TRBV7-2 to TRBJ2-7; no reliable D call. Trimming removed 5 bases from V and 7 bases from J, with 18 bases in between. Germline V gene lookup returns CDR1 SGHTA and CDR2 FQGNSA. This CDR3 is 14 amino acids long. CDR3 sequence: CASSHSALRYEQYF. The CDR3 nucleotides are TGTGCCAGCAGCCACAGTGCTCTACGTTATGAGCAGTACTTC.

The rearrangement joins TRBV27 to TRBJ1-2; D gene uncertain. CDR1 MNHEY and CDR2 SMNVEV come from the germline V gene (reference sequence). The CDR3 is 15 amino acids. V was pared by 5 bases and J by 2 bases, with 15 bases between. CDR3 sequence reads: CASSRLNEFNYGYTF. The CDR3 DNA follows: TGTGCCAGCAGTCGACTCAATGAATTCAACTATGGCTACACCTTC.

V is TRBV19 and J is TRBJ1-5; D is unresolved. This CDR3 has 15 residues. The germline V gene encodes CDR1 LNHDA and CDR2 SQIVND (reference sequence). Trimming removed 2 bases at V and 5 bases at J, with 13 bases between. CDR3 protein: CASSINLGKDQPQHF. The CDR3 nucleotides read TGTGCCAGTAGTATAAATTTAGGGAAGGATCAGCCCCAGCATTTT.

V is TRBV27 and J is TRBJ2-3, with D unresolved. Trimming removed 5 bases from V and 2 bases from J, with 8 bases in between. From germline, CDR1 is MNHEY and CDR2 SMNVEV (reference sequence). The CDR3 extends over 13 amino acids. CDR3 region: CASSAKTTDTQYF. In nucleotides, the CDR3 is TGTGCCAGCAGTGCCAAAACCACAGATACGCAGTATTTT.

This rearrangement joins TRBV6-5 to TRBJ2-2, with 9 bases matching TRBD2. CDR1 MNHEY and CDR2 SVGAGI come from the germline V gene. CDR3 length equals 14 residues. V trimming: 8 bases; J trimming: 6 bases; junction bases outside the gene matches: 7. CDR3 in amino acids: CASCGGAASGELFF. CDR3 DNA sequence: TGTGCCAGCTGCGGGGGGGCAGCGTCCGGGGAGCTGTTTTTT.

The chain couples TRBV4-2 to TRBJ1-2; D gene unclear. Looked up from germline, CDR1 is LGHNA and CDR2 is YNFKEQ. V was trimmed by 1 base and J by 3 bases, leaving 9 bases between them. This CDR3 contains 14 residues. This CDR3 reads CASSQGLSDYGYTF. CDR3 DNA: TGTGCCAGCAGCCAAGGGCTGTCTGACTATGGCTACACCTTC.

The rearrangement joins TRBV5-4 to TRBJ2-2; maybe TRBD1 (6 bases). Germline CDR1 SGHNT, CDR2 YYREEE (reference sequence). V was trimmed by 6 bases and J by 2 bases, leaving 14 bases between them. This CDR3 has 15 residues. CDR3 sequence reads: CASTLGGTNTGELFF. The CDR3 DNA sequence: TGTGCCAGCACTCTAGGGGGAACCAACACCGGGGAGCTGTTTTTT.

The chain carries TRBV29-1 and TRBJ2-1; D unclear. The V end was cut by 4 bases, the J end by 2 bases, with 12 bases between. CDR3 length: 14 amino acids. Germline V gene sequence: CDR1 SQVTM, CDR2 ANQGSEA. CDR3 sequence reads: CSVVQTITYNEQFF. CDR3 in DNA: TGCAGCGTTGTCCAGACCATCACCTACAATGAGCAGTTCTTC.

The table lists this clone with a count of one. The J gene is TRBJ2-2, the V gene TRBV6-5, with D possibly TRBD1 on 5 matching bases. The length of the CDR3 is 16 residues. Trimming cost V 2 bases and J 7 bases, with 17 bases left between them. CDR1 MNHEY and CDR2 SVGAGI come from the germline V gene. The chain's CDR3 is CASSYTRASLGGELFF. DNA of the CDR3: TGTGCCAGCAGTTACACCAGGGCTTCTTTGGGCGGGGAGCTGTTTTTT.

Notes on this clone: This CDR3 is also generated by other DNA sequences in the sample. CDR3 in DNA: TGTGCCAGCAGGGTTGTGGGGGATACGCAGTATTTT. Its protein is CASRVVGDTQYF. The chain uses TRBV2 and TRBJ2-3, with D unclear. The CDR3 contains 12 residues. CDR1 is SNHLY and CDR2 is FYNNEI in the germline V gene. The V gene lost 6 bases and the J gene lost 6 bases, with 10 bases spanning the gap.

This clone qualifies as medium-sized. The chain recombines TRBV4-1 with TRBJ1-1, with 8 bases fitting TRBD1. Germline CDR1 is MGHRA and CDR2 is YSYEKL. CDR3 length: 14 amino acids. Trimming at V came to 3 bases and at J to 3 bases, leaving 3 bases not matched to a gene. CDR3 protein: CASSHRQGHTEAFF. The CDR3 region has the DNA TGCGCCAGCAGCCACCGACAGGGGCACACTGAAGCTTTCTTT.

The J gene is TRBJ2-1, the V gene TRBV11-2; D is uncertain. Deletions cut 5 bases from V and 5 bases from J, with 4 bases between. Germline V gene data show CDR1 as SGHAT and CDR2 as FQNNGV. This CDR3 is built from 11 residues. The CDR3 spells CASSHHNEQFF. The CDR3, as DNA: TGTGCCAGCAGCCATCACAATGAGCAGTTCTTC.

The V and J genes are TRBV11-2 and TRBJ1-1, with D possibly being TRBD1 (5 bases). Germline V CDR1 and CDR2: SGHAT, FQNNGV. Trimming took 1 base from V and 6 from J, leaving 12 bases between them. CDR3 length equals 14 residues. CDR3 loop: CASSLGPGASEAFF. The CDR3 DNA reads TGTGCCAGCAGCTTAGGTCCCGGGGCGTCTGAAGCTTTCTTT.

V is TRBV24-1 and J is TRBJ2-7; a weak D match, TRBD2 (7 bases). The germline CDR1 and CDR2 sequences are KGHDR and SFDVKD. Trimming removed 7 bases from V and 3 bases from J, with 21 bases in between. The CDR3 is 16 amino acids. CDR3 coding DNA: TGTGCCACCAGCGGGGGGCGGGGGACAAATGGCTACGAGCAGTACTTC. This codes for CATSGGRGTNGYEQYF.

This clone was observed a single time. J is TRBJ1-4 and V is TRBV27, with D maybe TRBD1 (6 bases). The CDR3 extends over 15 amino acids. Looked up from germline, CDR1 is MNHEY and CDR2 is SMNVEV (reference sequence). Between the trimmed V and J ends, which lost 6 bases and 0 bases, there was a span of 11 bases. DNA of the CDR3: TGTGCCAGCAGAGTACAGGGCGCAACTAATGAAAAACTGTTTTTT. Translating gives CASRVQGATNEKLFF.